A selection of T cell receptor beta chains follows, all from one sample in a study of post-analysis software for immune sequencing data. One entry per CDR3 protein results from TCRdb running MiXCR on the PCR reads. The sample has 250,000 to 300,000 distinct CDR3 sequences; 36% are singletons. The source material was blood. The receptor set was obtained from a girl between 10 and 17 years old with multiple sclerosis. CDR3s include the opening cysteine and the closing phenylalanine or tryptophan. Each record gives: D gene, V gene, J gene, clone size, CDR3 DNA, CDR3 protein. The D gene is left open where the match is weak. Expanded clones are given a class, and other clones once, few, many or no size at all.

NA	TRBV29-1	TRBJ2-4	many	TGCAGCGTCCAGACAGGCAACATTCAGTACTTC	CSVQTGNIQYF
TRBD1	TRBV6-5	TRBJ1-1	NA	TGTGCCAGCAGTCGACAGGGGGAGGGCACTGAAGCTTTCTTT	CASSRQGEGTEAFF
NA	TRBV12-3/TRBV12-4	TRBJ2-7	NA	TGTGCCAGCAGCAACATCCGGGACAAAGACTACGAGCAGTACTTC	CASSNIRDKDYEQYF
TRBD2	TRBV5-1	TRBJ2-5	many	TGCGCCAGCAGCTCGGAACTAGCGGGGTCCAAGACCCAGTACTTC	CASSSELAGSKTQYF
NA	TRBV28	TRBJ1-6	few	TGTGCCATCCGGGGCCCCCTGGGGTCACCCCTCCACTTT	CAIRGPLGSPLHF
NA	TRBV5-1	TRBJ1-5	NA	TGCGCCAGCAGCGCATTTTCAGGGGGCAATCAGCCCCAGCATTTT	CASSAFSGGNQPQHF
NA	TRBV7-9	TRBJ1-6	few	TGTGCCAGCAGTATGCCCCCAATTGCCCAGGACGTCCTACATAATTCACCCCTCCACTTT	CASSMPPIAQDVLHNSPLHF
NA	TRBV29-1	TRBJ2-2	few	TGCAACGCTCGTTCGTCCTCCCGGAACACCGGGGAGCTGTTTTTT	CNARSSSRNTGELFF
TRBD1	TRBV20-1	TRBJ2-1	NA	TGCAGTGCTAGAGGGGGGACAGGGGGATACAATGAGCAGTTCTTC	CSARGGTGGYNEQFF
NA	TRBV10-3	TRBJ2-1	once	TGCGCCATCAGTGAGTCGCAGTACCATCAGCAGTTCTTC	CAISESQYHQQFF
TRBD2	TRBV12-5	TRBJ2-3	once	TGTGCTAGTGGTTTGCTAGGAGAACCTCTAGCGGGAGAGGAATCAGATACGCAGTATTTT	CASGLLGEPLAGEESDTQYF
TRBD2	TRBV11-2	TRBJ2-1	many	TGTGCCAGCAGCCCAGCGAGCACTAGCGGGAGCTCCTACAATGAGCAGTTCTTC	CASSPASTSGSSYNEQFF
NA	TRBV10-3	TRBJ2-7	NA	TGTGCCATCAGTGAGTCGGGGGGATTGGAACCCTACGAGCAGTACTTC	CAISESGGLEPYEQYF
NA	TRBV20-1	TRBJ2-3	few	TGCAGTGCTAGGTCAAGTCTAGCGACGCAGTATTTT	CSARSSLATQYF
TRBD1	TRBV3-1	TRBJ1-2	many	TGTGCCAGCAGCCAAAGGACAGGTGGGGGCTACACCTTC	CASSQRTGGGYTF
TRBD2	TRBV4-2	TRBJ2-3	NA	TGTGCCAGCAGCCAAGATCGCAGCGGGAGAGCCACAGATACGCAGTATTTT	CASSQDRSGRATDTQYF
TRBD1	TRBV13	TRBJ1-1	NA	TGTGCCAGCAGCGCCTGGACAGGGCTGAACACTGAAGCTTTCTTT	CASSAWTGLNTEAFF
NA	TRBV13	TRBJ2-3	NA	TGTGCCAGCAGCACCAGGGGCAGCGGCACAGATACGCAGTATTTT	CASSTRGSGTDTQYF
TRBD1	TRBV12-3/TRBV12-4	TRBJ2-6	NA	TGTGCCAGCAGTTTGCGCTCAGGGGGCCGGGTAGGGGCCAACGTCCTGACTTTC	CASSLRSGGRVGANVLTF
NA	TRBV18	TRBJ1-5	NA	TGTGCCAGCTCACCACGAGGGGGACGGAATAGCAATCAGCCCCAGCATTTT	CASSPRGGRNSNQPQHF
TRBD1	TRBV7-2	TRBJ2-5	once	TGTGCCAGCGGACAGGGGGTTAGGGAGACCCAGTACTTC	CASGQGVRETQYF
NA	TRBV11-2	TRBJ1-1	many	TGTGCCAGCAGCTTATTACGGAGAACGAACACTGAAGCTTTCTTT	CASSLLRRTNTEAFF
TRBD1	TRBV7-9	TRBJ2-3	NA	TGTGCCAGCAGCTTGTGGGACAGCTACACAGATACGCAGTATTTT	CASSLWDSYTDTQYF
NA	TRBV10-3	TRBJ1-1	NA	TGTGCCATCAGTGATGGGGGGTCGAGGACTGAAGCTTTCTTT	CAISDGGSRTEAFF
NA	TRBV12-3/TRBV12-4	TRBJ1-5	many	TGTGCCAGCATCTCGAGGGGCAATATCAGCAATCAGCCCCAGCATTTT	CASISRGNISNQPQHF
NA	TRBV11-2	TRBJ2-2	NA	TGTGCCAGCAGCTTAAGGGTACAGGTCGCGAACACCGGGGAGCGGTTTTTT	CASSLRVQVANTGERFF
NA	TRBV12-3/TRBV12-4	TRBJ2-2	NA	TGTGCCAGCAGGGTCGCAACGGGGCGTAACGCCGGGGAGCTGTTTTTT	CASRVATGRNAGELFF
NA	TRBV12-3/TRBV12-4	TRBJ2-3	NA	TGTGCCAGCAGTTCTATTAGGACTGGCACAGATACGCAGTATTTT	CASSSIRTGTDTQYF
NA	TRBV5-6	TRBJ2-3	many	TGTGCCAGCAGCTTGAGACGATCAGATACGCAGTATTTT	CASSLRRSDTQYF
TRBD2	TRBV20-1	TRBJ2-1	many	TGCAGTGGGCATAGCGGGATGTCCAATGAGCAGTTCTTC	CSGHSGMSNEQFF
NA	TRBV6-5	TRBJ2-7	NA	TGTGCCAGCATAGGGGCAGGGAGCTACGAGCAGTACTTC	CASIGAGSYEQYF
TRBD1	TRBV29-1	TRBJ2-7	NA	TGCAGCGGCGCTACCGGGACAGGAATGGGATCCGAGCAGTACTTC	CSGATGTGMGSEQYF
TRBD2	TRBV20-1	TRBJ2-3	NA	TGCAGTGCTAGAGATGCGATAGCGGGACCTACTAGCACAGATACGCAGTATTTT	CSARDAIAGPTSTDTQYF
NA	TRBV7-2	TRBJ2-1	NA	TGTGCCAGCAGCTTTGGGGGGAGGGGGTGGGTTTACAATGAGCAGTTCTTC	CASSFGGRGWVYNEQFF
TRBD1	TRBV2	TRBJ1-5	few	TGTGCCAGCAGGACCGACAGGGGAGCGAATCAGCCCCAGCATTTT	CASRTDRGANQPQHF
NA	TRBV7-3	TRBJ2-3	many	TGTGCCAGCAGCTTCACAAGGACCACAGATACGCAGTATTTT	CASSFTRTTDTQYF
NA	TRBV5-1	TRBJ2-5	NA	TGCGCCAGCAGCTTGCAGCTCTGGGAGACCCAGTACTTC	CASSLQLWETQYF
NA	TRBV3-1	TRBJ2-2	NA	TGTGCCAGCAGCCAAGGGGGCGGGGAGCTGTTTTTT	CASSQGGGELFF
NA	TRBV12-3/TRBV12-4	TRBJ1-1	NA	TGTGCCAGCAGTTTCAGGGCTGGGTCAAACACTGAAGCTTTCTTT	CASSFRAGSNTEAFF
NA	TRBV19	TRBJ1-2	NA	TGTGCCAGTAGTATAAGGACGGTATATGGCTACACCTTC	CASSIRTVYGYTF
TRBD2	TRBV4-2	TRBJ2-2	NA	TGTGCCAGCAAGGGACTAGCGGGAGGGCCGGGCACCGGGGAGCTGTTTTTT	CASKGLAGGPGTGELFF
NA	TRBV20-1	TRBJ2-7	NA	TGCAGTGCTAGAGATCTTGGTAAAGGCTACGAGCAGTACTTC	CSARDLGKGYEQYF
NA	TRBV4-1	TRBJ1-2	many	TGCGCCAGCAGCCAGGCCGGAGGGGTTAACTATGGCTACACCTTC	CASSQAGGVNYGYTF
NA	TRBV7-2	TRBJ1-1	NA	TGTGCCAGCAGCTCTTCAAACACTGAAGCTTTCTTT	CASSSSNTEAFF
TRBD2	TRBV2	TRBJ2-2	NA	TGTGCCAGCAGTGAGGTGCTAGCGGGAGCCTCCGGGGAGCTGTTTTTT	CASSEVLAGASGELFF
NA	TRBV15	TRBJ1-5	many	TGTGCCACCAGCAGCGGGCAGAGAAGACAGCCCCAGCATTTT	CATSSGQRRQPQHF
NA	TRBV20-1	TRBJ2-1	many	TGCAGTGCAGGCAGGACCTCGAATGAGCAGTTCTTC	CSAGRTSNEQFF
NA	TRBV20-1	TRBJ2-7	NA	TGCAGTGCTAGAGATAGGAGGAAAAACAGCTACGAGCAGTACTTC	CSARDRRKNSYEQYF
NA	TRBV3-1	TRBJ2-3	many	TGTGCCAGCAGTTCCCTGGTGGCCCCCGCAAATACGCAGTATTTT	CASSSLVAPANTQYF
NA	TRBV11-2	TRBJ2-6	NA	TGTGCCAGCAGCCTGAGGATCGGTCCCTCCTACTCTGGGGCCAACGTCCGGACTTTC	CASSLRIGPSYSGANVRTF
NA	TRBV7-8	TRBJ2-1	many	TGTGCCAGCAGCTTAGATGGCTGGGGTAGCTCCTACAATGAGCAGTTCTTC	CASSLDGWGSSYNEQFF
NA	TRBV5-1	TRBJ2-1	many	TGCGCCAGCCGAGGAGTCTCCTACAATGAGCAGTTCTTC	CASRGVSYNEQFF
NA	TRBV7-2	TRBJ2-7	NA	TGTGCCAGCGGCTTATCCCCCCTTGACGAGCAGTACTTC	CASGLSPLDEQYF
NA	TRBV29-1	TRBJ2-1	NA	TGCAGCGGGCTAGTGGATGAGCAGTTCTTC	CSGLVDEQFF
NA	TRBV29-1	TRBJ2-5	few	TGCGGGAGTGGAAAGCGAGACCACAATGAGCAGTACTTC	CGSGKRDHNEQYF
TRBD1	TRBV7-9	TRBJ1-1	many	TGTGCCAGCAGCCGGGACAGGGGGAACACTGAAGCTTTCTTT	CASSRDRGNTEAFF
TRBD2	TRBV5-1	TRBJ2-1	many	TGCGCCAGCAGCTTGGCTAGCGGGGGTTACAATGAGCAGTTCTTC	CASSLASGGYNEQFF
NA	TRBV3-1	TRBJ1-1	few	TGTGCCAGCAGCCGTGGAAAGAACACTGAAGCTTTCTTT	CASSRGKNTEAFF
TRBD2	TRBV20-1	TRBJ2-7	NA	TGCAGTGCAAACCGACTAGCGGAGAGCTACGAGCAGTACTTC	CSANRLAESYEQYF